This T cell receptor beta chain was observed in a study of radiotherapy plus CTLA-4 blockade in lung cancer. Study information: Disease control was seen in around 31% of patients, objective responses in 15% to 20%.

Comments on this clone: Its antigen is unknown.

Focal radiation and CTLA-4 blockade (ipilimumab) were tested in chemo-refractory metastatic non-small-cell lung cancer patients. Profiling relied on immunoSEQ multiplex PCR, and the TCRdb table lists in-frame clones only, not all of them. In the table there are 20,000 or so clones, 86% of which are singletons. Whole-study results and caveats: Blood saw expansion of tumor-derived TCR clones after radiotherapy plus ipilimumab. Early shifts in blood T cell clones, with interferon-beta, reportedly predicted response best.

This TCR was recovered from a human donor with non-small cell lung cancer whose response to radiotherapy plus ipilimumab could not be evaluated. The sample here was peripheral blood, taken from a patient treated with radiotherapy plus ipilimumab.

The CDR3 protein is CASSPRDRAQETQYF. Here the CDR3 DNA reads TGTGCCAGCAGTCCCCGGGACAGGGCACAAGAGACCCAGTACTTC. The chain combines TRBV6-1 with TRBJ2-5, with TRBD1 identical over 9 bases. V lost 5 bases and J lost 2; bases outside the gene matches: 6. This CDR3 has 15 amino acids. Germline values: CDR1 MNHNS, CDR2 SASEGT.